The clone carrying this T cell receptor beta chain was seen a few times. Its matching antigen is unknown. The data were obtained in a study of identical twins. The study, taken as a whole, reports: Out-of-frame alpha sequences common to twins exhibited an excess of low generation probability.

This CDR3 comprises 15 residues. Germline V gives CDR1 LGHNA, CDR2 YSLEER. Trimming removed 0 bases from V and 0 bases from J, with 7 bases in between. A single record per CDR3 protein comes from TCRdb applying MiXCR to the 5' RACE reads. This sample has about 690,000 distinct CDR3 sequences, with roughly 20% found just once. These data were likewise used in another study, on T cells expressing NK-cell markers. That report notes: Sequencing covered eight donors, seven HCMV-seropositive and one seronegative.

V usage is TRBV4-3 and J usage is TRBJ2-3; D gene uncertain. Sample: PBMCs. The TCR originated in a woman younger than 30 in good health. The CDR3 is CASSQEVLSTDTQYF. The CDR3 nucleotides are TGCGCCAGCAGCCAAGAGGTGCTTAGCACAGATACGCAGTATTTT.